This entry features one T cell receptor (beta chain) sequence. TCRdb keeps only in-frame clones here, not all; method: immunoSEQ multiplex PCR. The sample contains about 190,000 clones, 75% to 90% of which appear only once. The record originates from a study of blood T cell repertoires in COVID-19. Study as a whole: COVID-19 samples, acute and convalescent, were from the United States, Italy and Spain.

CDR3 length: 15 amino acids. With 6 bases clipped from V and 9 bases from J, the junction kept 9 bases outside the gene matches. The germline CDR1 and CDR2 sequences are SEHNR and FQNEAQ (reference sequence). The chain carries TRBV7-9 and TRBJ2-1; 12 positions agree with TRBD2. Input material: peripheral blood. The receptor was derived from a man younger than 45 with acute or convalescent COVID-19. The CDR3 nucleotides read TGTGCCAGCAGTCCTAGCGGGAGGGCCCGAGGTGAGCAGTTCTTC. Its protein product is CASSPSGRARGEQFF.